The entry below gives a single T cell receptor (beta chain) sequence along with its context. The target of this receptor is not known. No clone much larger than this one lies a single base away; base qualities are absent. From cysteine to phenylalanine, the CDR3 is 16 amino acids long. Only the CDR3 portion is preserved as DNA: 48 bases, with reading frame beginning at the first base. Looking up the germline V gene yields CDR1 SGHTA and CDR2 FQGTGA. Clipping removes 5 bases from V and 5 bases from J, with 10 as the unmatched junction base count. TCR beta libraries were generated from genomic DNA with the immunoSEQ kit, following the manufacturer's recommendations. For library preparation, a first multiplex PCR was performed with proprietary primers, followed by a second PCR in which unique barcodes were added, and bead cleanups were performed after each round. Each sample batch included a kit-provided positive control reaction and a negative control reaction. The final libraries underwent checking on an Agilent 4200 TapeStation D1000 ScreenTape, volumetric pooling, and quantification by qPCR. Sequencing was performed on an Illumina NextSeq500 with a MidOutput 150-cycle cartridge, and 156 Read1 and 15 Index1 cycles were run with kit custom primers. The pooled library was loaded at approximately 1 pM with a roughly 22% PhiX control spike-in. The published analysis was carried out like this. Vendor-processed data were analyzed in R, and a clonotype was defined as all T cells sharing the same CDR3 nucleotide sequence. In the clone abundance analyses, frequencies were normalized to the 10,000 most abundant clones in each sample. Public T cell clones, averaging fewer than five per sample, were removed before analysis. Tumor-enriched and baseline blood-enriched clonotypes were defined by at least a 32-fold difference in abundance between compartments. Clonotypes expanded or contracted between blood time points were identified with a beta-binomial differential abundance model. The Baroni-Urbani and Buser coefficient was used to measure tumor-blood repertoire similarity, and groups were compared with two-tailed Wilcoxon tests in R. Held by TCRdb, this immuneACCESS table contains in-frame sequences only and omits some clones. Under half of the omission traces to an unresolved V gene where checked; the cause of the rest is unknown. Clonal size and the V and J genes are those of that table, whereas D and trimming came from the DNA. The sample has roughly 130,000 clones on record, about 81% of them singletons. The ten most abundant clones make up approximately 1.9% of the sample.

This entry is derived from a study of radiation and T cells in renal cell carcinoma (dated by TCRdb to about 2020). About the investigation overall: The samples were obtained from a clinical trial, where primary renal cell carcinomas were treated with 15 Gy stereotactic body radiation therapy and then removed by nephrectomy 4 weeks afterward. TCR beta sequencing covered around 50 samples in total, comprising around 26 tumors and approximately 27 peripheral blood samples. A total of 4 million to 5 million unique CDR3 nucleotide sequences, encoding 2.5 million to 3 million unique CDR3 amino acid sequences, were found across all 50 or so samples.

What the authors observed across the whole study: Changes in the blood repertoire were not tracked past 4 weeks after treatment. Because the trial had a single-armed design, the trial could not examine how radiation dose or scheduling affected the TCR repertoire. Because pretreatment tumor biopsies were not available, the baseline intratumoral presence of clonotypes could not be determined. In blood, the top tumor clonotypes increased between baseline and 2 weeks post-radiation and then shrank by 4 weeks, which suggests that tumor-resident clones expanded only transiently.

The meaning of the sample's time point label: blood 2 weeks post-SBRT. The sample's treatment or condition label, decoded: 15 Gy SBRT to primary tumor, nephrectomy 4 weeks later. To follow tumor-enriched clonotypes, peripheral blood was collected serially from radiation-treated patients at baseline and again at 2 weeks and 4 weeks after SBRT. Every patient had renal cell carcinoma of clear cell pathology. Genomic DNA for TCR sequencing was prepared using the QIAamp DNA Blood Mini Kit (Qiagen). Only samples passing all quality control checks were included in the analyses. Sequencing used blood, obtained from a patient whose treatment included radiotherapy and nephrectomy. Recombination joined TRBV7-3 with TRBJ2-3; a stretch of 10 junction bases matches TRBD2. The origin of this receptor is an older woman with renal cell carcinoma. The CDR3: CASSDRLAGLGDTQYF. DNA sequence: TGTGCCAGCAGCGACCGACTAGCGGGCTTGGGAGATACGCAGTATTTT. Outside the CDR3, residues come from the reference TRBV7-3 and TRBJ2-3 proteins, so the full variable domain is: GAGVSQTPSNKVTEKGKYVELRCDPISGHTALYWYRQSLGQGPEFLIYFQGTGAADDSGLPNDRFFAVRPEGSVSTLKIQRTERGDSAVYLCASSDRLAGLGDTQYFGPGTRLTVL.